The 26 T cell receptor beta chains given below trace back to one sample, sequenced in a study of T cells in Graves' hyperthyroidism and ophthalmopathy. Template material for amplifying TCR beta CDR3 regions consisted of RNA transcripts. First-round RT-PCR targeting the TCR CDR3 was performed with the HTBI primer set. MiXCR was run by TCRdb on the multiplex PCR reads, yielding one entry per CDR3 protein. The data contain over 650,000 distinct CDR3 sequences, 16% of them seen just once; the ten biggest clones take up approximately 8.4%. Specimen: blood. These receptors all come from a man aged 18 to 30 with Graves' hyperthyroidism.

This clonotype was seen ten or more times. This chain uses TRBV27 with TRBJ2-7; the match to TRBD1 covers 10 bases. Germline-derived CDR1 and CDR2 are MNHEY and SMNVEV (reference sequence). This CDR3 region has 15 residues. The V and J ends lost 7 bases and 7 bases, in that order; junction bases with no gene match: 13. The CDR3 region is CASTRTGGFLGEQYF. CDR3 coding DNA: TGTGCCAGCACCCGGACAGGGGGATTCCTTGGGGAGCAGTACTTC.

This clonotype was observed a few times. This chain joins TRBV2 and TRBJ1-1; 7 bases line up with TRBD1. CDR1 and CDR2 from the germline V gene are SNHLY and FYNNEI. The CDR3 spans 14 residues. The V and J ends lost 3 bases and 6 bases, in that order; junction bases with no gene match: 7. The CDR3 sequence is CASSEVQGRAEAFF. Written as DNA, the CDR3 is TGTGCCAGCAGTGAGGTACAGGGGAGGGCTGAAGCTTTCTTT.

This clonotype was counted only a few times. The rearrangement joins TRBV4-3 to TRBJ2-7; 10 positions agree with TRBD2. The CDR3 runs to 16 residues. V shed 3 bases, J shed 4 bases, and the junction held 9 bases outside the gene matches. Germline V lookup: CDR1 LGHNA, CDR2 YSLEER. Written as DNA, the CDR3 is TGCGCCAGCAGCCACAATGGGGCTAGCGGGAGATACGAGCAGTACTTC. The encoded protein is CASSHNGASGRYEQYF.

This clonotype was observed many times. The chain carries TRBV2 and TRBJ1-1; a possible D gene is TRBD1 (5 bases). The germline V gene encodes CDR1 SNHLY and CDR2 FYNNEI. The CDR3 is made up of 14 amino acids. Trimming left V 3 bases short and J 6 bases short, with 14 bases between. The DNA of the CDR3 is TGTGCCAGCAGTGATGGTGGGGGAAGGGCTGAAGCTTTCTTT. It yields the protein CASSDGGGRAEAFF.

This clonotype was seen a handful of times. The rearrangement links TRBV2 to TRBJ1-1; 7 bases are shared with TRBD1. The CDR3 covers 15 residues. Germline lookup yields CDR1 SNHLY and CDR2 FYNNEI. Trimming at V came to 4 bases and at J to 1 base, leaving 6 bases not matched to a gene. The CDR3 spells CASSGGGRANTEAFF. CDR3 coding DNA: TGTGCCAGCAGTGGAGGGGGCAGGGCGAACACTGAAGCTTTCTTT.

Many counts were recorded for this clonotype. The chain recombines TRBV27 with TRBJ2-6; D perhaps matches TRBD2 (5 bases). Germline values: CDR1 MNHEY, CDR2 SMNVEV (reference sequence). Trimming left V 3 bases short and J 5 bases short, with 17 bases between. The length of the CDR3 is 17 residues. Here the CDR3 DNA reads TGTGCCAGCAGTTTTGGCGATCTAGCTCTCCGGGCCAACGTCCTGACTTTC. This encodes CASSFGDLALRANVLTF.

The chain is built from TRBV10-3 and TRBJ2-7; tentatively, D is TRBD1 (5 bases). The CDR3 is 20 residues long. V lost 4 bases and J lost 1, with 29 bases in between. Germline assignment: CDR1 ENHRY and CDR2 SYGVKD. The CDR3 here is CAISAGALTGSNSFSYEQYF. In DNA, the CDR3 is TGTGCCATCAGTGCTGGGGCTCTTACCGGCAGCAACTCTTTTTCCTACGAGCAGTACTTC.

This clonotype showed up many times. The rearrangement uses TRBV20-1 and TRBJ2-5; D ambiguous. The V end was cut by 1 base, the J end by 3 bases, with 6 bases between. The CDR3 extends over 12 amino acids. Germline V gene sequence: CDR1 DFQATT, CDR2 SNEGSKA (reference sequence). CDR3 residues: CSARVREETQYF. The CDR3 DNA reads TGCAGTGCTAGAGTTCGGGAAGAGACCCAGTACTTC.

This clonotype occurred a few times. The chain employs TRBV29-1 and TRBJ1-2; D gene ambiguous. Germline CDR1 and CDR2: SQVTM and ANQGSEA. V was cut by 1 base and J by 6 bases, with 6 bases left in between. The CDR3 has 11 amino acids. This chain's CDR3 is CSVEATNGYTF. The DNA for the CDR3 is TGCAGCGTTGAAGCTACGAATGGCTACACCTTC.

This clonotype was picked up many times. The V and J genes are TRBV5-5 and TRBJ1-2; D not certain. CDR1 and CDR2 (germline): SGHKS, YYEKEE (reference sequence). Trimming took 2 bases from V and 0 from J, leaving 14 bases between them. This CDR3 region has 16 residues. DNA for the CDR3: TGTGCCAGCAGCTTCTCCGGGCCCATTGCTAACTATGGCTACACCTTC. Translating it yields CASSFSGPIANYGYTF.

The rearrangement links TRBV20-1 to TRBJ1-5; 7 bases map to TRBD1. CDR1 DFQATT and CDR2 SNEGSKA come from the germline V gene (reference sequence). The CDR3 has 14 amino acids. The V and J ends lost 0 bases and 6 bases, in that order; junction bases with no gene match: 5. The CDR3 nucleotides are TGCAGTGCTAGAGACAGGGGGTTAAGTCAGCCCCAGCATTTT. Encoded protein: CSARDRGLSQPQHF.

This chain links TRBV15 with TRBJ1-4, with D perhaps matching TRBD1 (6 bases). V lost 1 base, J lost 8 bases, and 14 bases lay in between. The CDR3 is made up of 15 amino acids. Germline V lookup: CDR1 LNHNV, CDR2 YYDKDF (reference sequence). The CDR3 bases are TGTGCCACCAGCAGAGCTAAGGGGGTTGAAGAAAAACTGTTTTTT. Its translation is CATSRAKGVEEKLFF.

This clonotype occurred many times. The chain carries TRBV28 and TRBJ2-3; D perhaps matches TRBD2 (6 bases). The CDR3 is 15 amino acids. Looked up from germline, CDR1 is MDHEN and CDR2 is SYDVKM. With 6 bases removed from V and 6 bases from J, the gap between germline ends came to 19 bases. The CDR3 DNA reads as TGTGCCAGCAGCCGGGTCCTCCGTGGAGGGGATACGCAGTATTTT. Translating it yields CASSRVLRGGDTQYF.

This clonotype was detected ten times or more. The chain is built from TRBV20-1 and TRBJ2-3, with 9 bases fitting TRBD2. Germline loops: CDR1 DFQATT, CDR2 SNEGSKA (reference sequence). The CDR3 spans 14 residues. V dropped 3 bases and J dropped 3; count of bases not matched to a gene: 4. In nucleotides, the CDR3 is TGCAGTGCTAGGGGGACTAGCCGGACAGATACGCAGTATTTT. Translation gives CSARGTSRTDTQYF.

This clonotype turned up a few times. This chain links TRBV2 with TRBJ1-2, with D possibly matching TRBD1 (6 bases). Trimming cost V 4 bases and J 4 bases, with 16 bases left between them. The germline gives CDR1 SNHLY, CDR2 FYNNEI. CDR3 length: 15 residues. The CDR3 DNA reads TGTGCCAGCAGTGGAGGGGGAAAGGCCAGCTATGGCTACACCTTC. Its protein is CASSGGGKASYGYTF.

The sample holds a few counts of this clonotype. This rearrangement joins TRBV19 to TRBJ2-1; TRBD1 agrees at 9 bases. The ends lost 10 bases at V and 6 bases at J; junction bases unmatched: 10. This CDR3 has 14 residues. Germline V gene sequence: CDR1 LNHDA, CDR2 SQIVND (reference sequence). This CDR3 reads CATRGTGRGNEQFF. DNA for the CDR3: TGTGCCACCAGGGGGACAGGGAGGGGCAATGAGCAGTTCTTC.

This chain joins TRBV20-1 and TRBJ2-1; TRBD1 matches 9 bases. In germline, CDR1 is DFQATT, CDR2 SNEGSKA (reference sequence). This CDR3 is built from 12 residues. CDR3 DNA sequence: TGCACCCCGGGACAGGGATACAATGAGCAGTTCTTC. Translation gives CTPGQGYNEQFF.

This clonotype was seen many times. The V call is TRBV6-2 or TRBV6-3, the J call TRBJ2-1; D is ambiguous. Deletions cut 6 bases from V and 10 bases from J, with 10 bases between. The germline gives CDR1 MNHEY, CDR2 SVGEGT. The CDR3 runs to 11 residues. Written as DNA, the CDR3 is TGTGCCAGCAGCCCGAGGTCCGAGCAGTTCTTC. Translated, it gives CASSPRSEQFF.

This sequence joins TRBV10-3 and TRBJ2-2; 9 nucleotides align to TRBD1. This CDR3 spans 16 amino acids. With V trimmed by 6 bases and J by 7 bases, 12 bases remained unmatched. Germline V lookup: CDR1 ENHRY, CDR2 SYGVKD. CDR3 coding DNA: TGTGCCATCAGCGCCACCGGGACAGGGTGCGGCGGGGAGCTGTTTTTT. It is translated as CAISATGTGCGGELFF.

This CDR3 is CASTQRYKNTEAFF. CDR3 coding DNA: TGTGCCAGCACCCAACGCTACAAGAACACTGAAGCTTTCTTT. J is TRBJ1-1 and V is TRBV6-2 or TRBV6-3; D call uncertain. The ends were cut back, 7 bases at V and 1 base at J, with 13 bases in the middle. Germline lookup yields CDR1 MNHEY and CDR2 SVGEGT. This CDR3 is 14 amino acids long.

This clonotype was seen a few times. DNA of the CDR3: TGTGCCAGCAGTCCGACTAGCGGGGTCTACGAGCAGTACTTC. As protein: CASSPTSGVYEQYF. The gene calls are TRBV2 and TRBJ2-7; 11 nucleotides match TRBD2. CDR3 length equals 14 residues. Losses at the gene ends were 5 bases for V and 3 bases for J; bases not matched to a gene: 3. CDR1 is SNHLY and CDR2 is FYNNEI in the germline V gene.

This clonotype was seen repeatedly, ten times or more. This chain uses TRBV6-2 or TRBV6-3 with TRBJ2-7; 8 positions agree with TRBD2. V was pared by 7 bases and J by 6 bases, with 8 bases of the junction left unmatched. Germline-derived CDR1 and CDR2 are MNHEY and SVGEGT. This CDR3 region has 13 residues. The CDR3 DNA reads TGTGCCAGCATTCTCGCGGGAGGTTCCGAGCAGTACTTC. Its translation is CASILAGGSEQYF.

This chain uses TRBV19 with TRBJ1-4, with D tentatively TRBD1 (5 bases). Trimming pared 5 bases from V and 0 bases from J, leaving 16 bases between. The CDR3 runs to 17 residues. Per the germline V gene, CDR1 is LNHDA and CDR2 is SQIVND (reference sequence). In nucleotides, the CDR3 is TGTGCCAGTAGTCCGGTGGGACGCCCTGCAACTAATGAAAAACTGTTTTTT. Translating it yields CASSPVGRPATNEKLFF. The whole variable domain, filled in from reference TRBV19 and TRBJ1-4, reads DGGITQSPKYLFRKEGQNVTLSCEQNLNHDAMYWYRQDPGQGLRLIYYSQIVNDFQKGDIAEGYSVSREKKESFPLTVTSAQKNPTAFYLCASSPVGRPATNEKLFFGSGTQLSVL.

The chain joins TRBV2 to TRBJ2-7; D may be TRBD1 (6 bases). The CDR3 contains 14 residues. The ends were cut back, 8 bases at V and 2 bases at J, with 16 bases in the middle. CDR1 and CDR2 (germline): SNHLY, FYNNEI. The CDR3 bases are TGTGCCAGCTCGGAGGTGGGGGCCGCCTACGAGCAGTACTTC. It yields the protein CASSEVGAAYEQYF.

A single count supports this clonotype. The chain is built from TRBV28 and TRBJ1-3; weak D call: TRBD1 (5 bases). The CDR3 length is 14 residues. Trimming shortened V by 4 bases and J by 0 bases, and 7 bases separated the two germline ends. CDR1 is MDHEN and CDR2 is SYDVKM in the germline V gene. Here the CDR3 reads CASSSQVSGNTIYF. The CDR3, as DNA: TGTGCCAGCAGTTCACAGGTCTCTGGAAACACCATATATTTT.

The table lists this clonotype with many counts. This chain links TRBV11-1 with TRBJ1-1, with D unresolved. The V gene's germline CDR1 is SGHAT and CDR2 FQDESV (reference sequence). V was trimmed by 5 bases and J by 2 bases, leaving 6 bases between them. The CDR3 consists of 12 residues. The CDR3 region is CASSKRNTEAFF. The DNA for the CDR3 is TGTGCCAGCAGCAAGAGAAACACTGAAGCTTTCTTT.